Presented here are 20 T cell receptor beta chains from one specimen sequenced in a study of cytomegalovirus exposure and HLA in healthy donors. Vbeta (60) and Jbeta (13) primers were used in the PCR. Measured with immunoSEQ multiplex PCR; TCRdb has only the in-frame clones, and not every one. The sample consists of tens of thousands of clones, roughly 67% of them appearing once. The sequenced sample consisted of PBMCs. These TCRs come from a boy aged 10-17 years in good health and CMV-seropositive.

About this clone itself: Other nucleotide sequences from this sample produce the same CDR3. The chain links TRBV5-1 to TRBJ1-1; no firm D call. Trimming cost V 0 bases and J 5 bases, with 8 bases left between them. Germline V CDR1 and CDR2: SGHRS, YFSETQ. The CDR3 runs to 13 residues. The CDR3 sequence: CASSLAGDTEAFF. The CDR3 region has the DNA TGCGCCAGCAGCTTGGCCGGGGATACTGAAGCTTTCTTT. Using reference TRBV5-1 and TRBJ1-1 for the parts outside the CDR3, the full variable domain is KAGVTQTPRYLIKTRGQQVTLSCSPISGHRSVSWYQQTPGQGLQFLFEYFSETQRNKGNFPGRFSGRQFSNSRSEMNVSTLELGDSALYLCASSLAGDTEAFFGQGTRLTVV.

J is TRBJ2-1 and V is TRBV7-2; weak D call: TRBD2 (5 bases). The CDR3 runs 13 residues. The ends were cut back, 2 bases at V and 7 bases at J, with 9 bases in the middle. Germline V lookup: CDR1 SGHTA, CDR2 FQGNSA. CDR3 sequence reads: CASSLQRRNEQFF. DNA of the CDR3: TGTGCCAGCAGCTTACAGCGGCGGAATGAGCAGTTCTTC.

The chain combines TRBV4-2 with TRBJ1-1; possibly TRBD1 for D (5 bases). Per the germline V gene, CDR1 is LGHNA and CDR2 is YNFKEQ. Trimming stripped 0 bases from V and 0 bases from J, with 17 bases between. The CDR3 contains 18 residues. CDR3 residues: CASSQDQEQGGLNTEAFF. CDR3 nucleotide sequence: TGTGCCAGCAGCCAAGATCAAGAGCAGGGTGGACTGAACACTGAAGCTTTCTTT.

V and J are TRBV18 and TRBJ1-1; 8 nucleotides align to TRBD1. The ends lost 1 base at V and 6 bases at J; junction bases unmatched: 4. This CDR3 contains 14 residues. The germline gives CDR1 KGHSH, CDR2 LQKENI. Here the CDR3 reads CASSPLDRGSEAFF. The CDR3 bases are TGTGCCAGCTCACCACTTGACAGGGGCTCTGAAGCTTTCTTT. The whole variable domain, remainder taken from reference TRBV18 and TRBJ1-1, is NAGVMQNPRHLVRRRGQEARLRCSPMKGHSHVYWYRQLPEEGLKFMVYLQKENIIDESGMPKERFSAEFPKEGPSILRIQQVVRGDSAAYFCASSPLDRGSEAFFGQGTRLTVV.

V is TRBV29-1 and J is TRBJ2-7, with D possibly being TRBD1 (6 bases). The V end lost 7 bases, the J end lost 7 bases, and 17 bases lay between the germline ends. Germline CDR1 is SQVTM and CDR2 is ANQGSEA. This CDR3 has 12 amino acids. The CDR3 bases are TGCAGCGCCAGACAGGTCAGGGGAGAGCAGTACTTC. It encodes CSARQVRGEQYF.

In this sample, this clone turned up a few times. This chain connects TRBV27 to TRBJ1-2; tentatively, D is TRBD1 (5 bases). Germline V gives CDR1 MNHEY, CDR2 SMNVEV (reference sequence). V was pared by 2 bases and J by 0 bases, with 7 bases between. There are 14 residues in the CDR3. The CDR3 region is CASSLTGSNYGYTF. The CDR3 DNA sequence: TGTGCCAGCAGTTTAACAGGCTCTAACTATGGCTACACCTTC.

The chain combines TRBV27 with TRBJ1-2; weak D call: TRBD1 (5 bases). Between the trimmed V and J ends, which lost 2 bases and 4 bases, there was a span of 14 bases. This CDR3 is 15 amino acids long. The germline CDR1 and CDR2 sequences are MNHEY and SMNVEV (reference sequence). The DNA for the CDR3 is TGTGCCAGCAGTTTAATCAGTACGGGGGGCTATGGCTACACCTTC. Translation: CASSLISTGGYGYTF.

The chain is built from TRBV5-5 and TRBJ2-1; 7 nucleotides agree with TRBD1. Germline V gives CDR1 SGHKS, CDR2 YYEKEE (reference sequence). This CDR3 region has 15 residues. Germline trimming cut 0 bases from V and 3 bases from J; bases unmatched to any gene: 3. The CDR3 loop is CASSLDRGDYNEQFF. The DNA of the CDR3 is TGTGCCAGCAGCTTGGACAGGGGAGACTACAATGAGCAGTTCTTC.

This chain connects TRBV6-5 to TRBJ1-6; a weak D match, TRBD1 (5 bases). V dropped 5 bases and J dropped 10 bases, with 12 bases sitting between them. Germline assignment: CDR1 MNHEY and CDR2 SVGAGI. The CDR3 covers 13 residues. CDR3 bases: TGTGCCAGCAGTGCAGCCCAGGGATCACCCCTCCACTTT. Residues: CASSAAQGSPLHF.

V is TRBV11-2 and J is TRBJ2-7; the match to TRBD2 covers 12 bases. The CDR3 consists of 16 residues. Germline V CDR1 and CDR2: SGHAT, FQNNGV. Trimming took 3 bases from V and 3 from J; bases not matched to a gene: 6. In DNA form, the CDR3 reads TGTGCCAGCAGCTTGTCCGGACTAGCGGGGTACTACGAGCAGTACTTC. The encoded protein is CASSLSGLAGYYEQYF.

The chain has TRBV5-1 and TRBJ2-2; TRBD2 aligns across 7 bases. The J segment lost 0 bases and the V segment lost 4 bases, leaving 6 bases of the junction unmatched. The CDR3 contains 16 residues. Germline V gives CDR1 SGHRS, CDR2 YFSETQ. CDR3 coding DNA: TGCGCCAGCAGCCCGCGGACTAGGTCGAACACCGGGGAGCTGTTTTTT. Protein sequence: CASSPRTRSNTGELFF.

The chain is built from TRBV19 and TRBJ1-1; no clear D. The CDR3 covers 14 residues. CDR1 is LNHDA, CDR2 SQIVND, per germline (reference sequence). Trimming left V 3 bases short and J 4 bases short, with 12 bases between. The DNA of the CDR3 is TGTGCCAGTAGTATTGAGGGCTTGGGCACTGAAGCTTTCTTT. Protein: CASSIEGLGTEAFF.

The V gene is TRBV6-5, the J gene TRBJ2-7; D not resolved. CDR3 size: 15 residues. CDR1 is MNHEY and CDR2 is SVGAGI in the germline V gene. Trimming took off 5 bases at V and 7 bases at J, with 21 bases between the two ends. The CDR3 loop is CASSTTLDQPLEQYF. The CDR3 DNA is TGTGCCAGCAGTACTACGTTAGACCAGCCATTGGAGCAGTACTTC.

The V and J genes are TRBV4-3 and TRBJ2-1; the match to TRBD2 covers 8 bases. V trimming: 1 base; J trimming: 6 bases; junction bases outside the gene matches: 5. The CDR3 contains 15 residues. In germline, CDR1 is LGHNA, CDR2 YSLEER. The CDR3 sequence: CASSQVALAGNEQFF. DNA for the CDR3: TGCGCCAGCAGCCAAGTGGCGCTAGCGGGCAATGAGCAGTTCTTC.

This clone was seen a few times. The chain has TRBV30 and TRBJ2-5; 9 positions match TRBD2. The length of the CDR3 is 14 residues. With V trimmed by 7 bases and J by 5 bases, 11 bases remained unmatched. Germline values: CDR1 GTSNPN, CDR2 SVGIG (reference sequence). In nucleotides, the CDR3 is TGTGCCTTTAACCGCGGGAGGGTTGTGGAGACCCAGTACTTC. Protein: CAFNRGRVVETQYF.

This chain joins TRBV2 and TRBJ1-4; D gene uncertain. Germline-derived CDR1 and CDR2 are SNHLY and FYNNEI. Trimming took off 5 bases at V and 7 bases at J, with 11 bases between the two ends. CDR3 length equals 13 residues. DNA for the CDR3: TGTGCCAGCAGTTGGCAGGATTTTGAAAAACTGTTTTTT. It yields the protein CASSWQDFEKLFF. Full variable domain (outside the CDR3, taken from reference TRBV2 and TRBJ1-4): EPEVTQTPSHQVTQMGQEVILRCVPISNHLYFYWYRQILGQKVEFLVSFYNNEISEKSEIFDDQFSVERPDGSNFTLKIRSTKLEDSAMYFCASSWQDFEKLFFGSGTQLSVL.

The chain couples TRBV25-1 to TRBJ1-3; perhaps TRBD1 as D (5 bases). CDR1 and CDR2 (germline): MGHDK, SYGVNS. The CDR3 extends over 15 amino acids. With 4 bases removed from V and 1 base from J, the gap between germline ends came to 11 bases. CDR3 loop: CASSAPGGSGNTIYF. Written as DNA, the CDR3 is TGTGCCAGCAGTGCACCCGGGGGTTCTGGAAACACCATATATTTT.

This chain joins TRBV10-2 and TRBJ2-1; 12 bases align to TRBD2. Unmatched junction bases numbered 3, after V lost 6 bases and J lost 3 bases. The length of the CDR3 is 15 residues. Germline lookup yields CDR1 WSHSY and CDR2 SAAADI. The CDR3 here is CASSRTSGIYNEQFF. In DNA form, the CDR3 reads TGCGCCAGCAGCAGGACTAGCGGGATCTACAATGAGCAGTTCTTC.

The chain combines TRBV5-8 with TRBJ1-2, with D uncertain. This CDR3 is 14 amino acids long. V lost 6 bases to trimming and J lost 8 bases, with 20 bases between them. Per the germline V gene, CDR1 is SGHTS and CDR2 is YDEGEE. The CDR3 protein is CASIPLAQSRGYTF. Here the CDR3 DNA reads TGTGCCAGCATCCCCCTCGCACAGTCTCGAGGCTACACCTTC.

The chain carries TRBV7-2 and TRBJ1-5; TRBD1 matches at 7 bases. The CDR3 loop spans 14 amino acids. V lost 4 bases and J lost 5; bases outside the gene matches: 5. Germline values: CDR1 SGHTA, CDR2 FQGNSA. The CDR3: CASSYRGGDQPQHF. The CDR3, as DNA: TGTGCCAGCAGCTACAGGGGCGGGGATCAGCCCCAGCATTTT.